The sequence of this T cell receptor (beta chain) was determined in a study of T cell repertoires in cytomegalovirus infection. TCRdb fed the reads into MiXCR, producing one record per CDR3 protein. The data hold hundreds of thousands of distinct CDR3 sequences, with over 7.5% observed a single time. Trimming removed 4 bases from V and 7 bases from J, with 14 bases in between. In germline, CDR1 is LNHDA, CDR2 SQIVND (reference sequence). This CDR3 has 14 amino acids. This clonotype was counted only a few times. The sequence came from a human donor in good health (CMV status not recorded). Some clones in this sample may be carry-over from other donors' samples. Sequencing was performed on PBMCs. V is TRBV19 and J is TRBJ2-4; D uncertain. The CDR3 is CASSTPPQRNIQYF. CDR3 DNA sequence: TGTGCCAGTAGTACCCCCCCACAAAGGAACATTCAGTACTTC. The full variable domain, with the rest looked up from reference TRBV19 and TRBJ2-4, is DGGITQSPKYLFRKEGQNVTLSCEQNLNHDAMYWYRQDPGQGLRLIYYSQIVNDFQKGDIAEGYSVSREKKESFPLTVTSAQKNPTAFYLCASSTPPQRNIQYFGAGTRLSVL.